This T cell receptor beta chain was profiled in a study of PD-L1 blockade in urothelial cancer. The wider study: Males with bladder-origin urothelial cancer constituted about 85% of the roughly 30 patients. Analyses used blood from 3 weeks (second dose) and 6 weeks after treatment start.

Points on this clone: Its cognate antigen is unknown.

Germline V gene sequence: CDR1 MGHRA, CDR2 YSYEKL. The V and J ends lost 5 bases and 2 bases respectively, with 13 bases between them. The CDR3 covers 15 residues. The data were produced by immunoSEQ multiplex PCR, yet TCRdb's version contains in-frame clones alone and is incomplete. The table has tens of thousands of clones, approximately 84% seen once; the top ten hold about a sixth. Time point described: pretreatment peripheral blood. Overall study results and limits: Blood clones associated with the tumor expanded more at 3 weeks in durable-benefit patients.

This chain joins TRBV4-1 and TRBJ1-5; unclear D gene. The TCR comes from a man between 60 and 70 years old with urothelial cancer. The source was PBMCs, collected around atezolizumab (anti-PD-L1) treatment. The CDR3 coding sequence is TGCGCCAGCAGCAATAGAGTGGAGGGCAATCAGCCCCAGCATTTT. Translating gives CASSNRVEGNQPQHF.